This TCR beta chain was captured in a study of CD8 T cells in ankylosing spondylitis. Study-wide findings and caveats: Disease-linked clones bore a CD8+ phenotype and were relatively rare in peripheral blood. Earlier reports found some motif variants in synovial fluid and blood in reactive arthritis. Made up of eight highly homologous variants, a TCR beta motif appeared characteristic of ankylosing spondylitis blood. Significant enrichment of disease-linked clones was reportedly seen in matched ankylosing spondylitis synovial fluid.

The CDR3 extends over 15 amino acids. After removal of 5 bases from V and 0 bases from J, the junction contained 3 bases not matched to a gene. CDR1 is SGHRS, CDR2 YFSETQ, per germline. TCR beta libraries were made by quantitative 5'-RACE with molecular barcodes. TCRdb redid the calling of the 5' RACE reads with MiXCR, one entry per CDR3 protein. This table has approximately 300,000 distinct CDR3 sequences, 6.5% to 10% appearing once. Ten or more counts support this clonotype. Its antigen remains unidentified. The chain couples TRBV5-1 to TRBJ2-2; 8 bases fit TRBD1. The clonotype comes from a male donor with ankylosing spondylitis. Specimen: blood, either unsorted or a sorted T cell fraction (not recorded which). CDR3 nucleotide sequence: TGCGCCAGCAGGGCAGGGGGCGCGAACACCGGGGAGCTGTTTTTT. Residues: CASRAGGANTGELFF.